This is a list of T cell receptor beta chains from one sample in a study of cytomegalovirus exposure and HLA in healthy donors. Data came from immunoSEQ multiplex PCR; TCRdb stores just in-frame clones and leaves some out. This sample has 200,000 or so clones; roughly 87% occur once, and the top ten carry around 0.21%. The sequencing sample was made of PBMCs. The receptor source for this set is a girl less than two years old in good health and CMV-seronegative. Both conserved end residues are part of each CDR3. A D gene is named only where the DNA matches it firmly. A clone size is listed for some rows: how often the clone was seen (once, few, many), or a class if it is expanded.

TRBV4-1,-,TRBJ2-7,-,CASSQSIASYEQYF,TGCGCCAGCAGCCAATCGATTGCGAGCTACGAGCAGTACTTC
TRBV7-9,-,TRBJ2-5,once,CASSDPRRSQETQYF,TGTGCCAGCAGCGACCCGCGGAGGAGCCAAGAGACCCAGTACTTC
TRBV7-9,TRBD2,TRBJ2-1,few,CASSITSLLGLANTNEQFF,TGTGCCAGCAGCATAACCTCCCTACTGGGACTAGCGAACACCAATGAGCAGTTCTTC
TRBV6-1,-,TRBJ1-1,-,CASSEPGLKGGLNTEAFF,TGTGCCAGCAGTGAACCTGGACTAAAAGGCGGGTTGAACACTGAAGCTTTCTTT
TRBV9,TRBD2,TRBJ2-7,-,CASSVGTSGYEQYF,TGTGCCAGCAGCGTCGGGACTAGCGGGTACGAGCAGTACTTC
TRBV9,TRBD2,TRBJ2-5,-,CASSITSGGAVETQYF,TGTGCCAGCAGCATTACTAGCGGGGGGGCCGTGGAGACCCAGTACTTC
TRBV20-1,-,TRBJ2-5,-,CSAPDRKTQYF,TGCAGTGCTCCGGACAGAAAGACCCAGTACTTC
TRBV5-1,TRBD2,TRBJ2-1,-,CASSLPWKVFRLAGGHVNEQFF,TGCGCCAGCAGCTTGCCATGGAAGGTTTTCAGACTAGCGGGAGGGCATGTGAATGAGCAGTTCTTC
TRBV15,-,TRBJ2-3,-,CATSRKAATSTDTQYF,TGTGCCACCAGCAGGAAAGCGGCCACTAGCACAGATACGCAGTATTTT
TRBV12-5,TRBD1,TRBJ1-5,-,CASGLVIGQGDNQPQHF,TGTGCTAGTGGTTTGGTAATCGGACAGGGAGACAATCAGCCCCAGCATTTT